These 5 T cell receptor beta chains share one sample of origin, sequenced in a study of cytomegalovirus exposure and HLA in healthy donors. PCR was performed using 60 Vbeta and 13 Jbeta primers. Here immunoSEQ multiplex PCR was the method, and the copy in TCRdb shows in-frame clones only, minus some. The data show over 150,000 clones, about 68% seen once. Sequencing was performed on PBMCs. These receptors were collected from a man in his thirties or forties in good health and CMV-seronegative.

This clone has only a few counts. The rearrangement uses TRBV5-4 and TRBJ2-7, with 11 bases lining up with TRBD1. Looked up from germline, CDR1 is SGHNT and CDR2 is YYREEE (reference sequence). The ends lost 4 bases at V and 4 bases at J; junction bases unmatched: 1. This CDR3 comprises 13 residues. The CDR3 loop is CASSGDRGYEQYF. The CDR3 DNA reads as TGTGCCAGCAGCGGGGACAGGGGGTACGAGCAGTACTTC. Using reference TRBV5-4 and TRBJ2-7 for the parts outside the CDR3, the full variable domain is ETGVTQSPTHLIKTRGQQVTLRCSSQSGHNTVSWYQQALGQGPQFIFQYYREEENGRGNFPPRFSGLQFPNYSSELNVNALELDDSALYLCASSGDRGYEQYFGPGTRLTVT.

There are a few counts of this clone. V is TRBV7-9 and J is TRBJ2-5; 8 nucleotides align to TRBD2. V gave up 0 bases and J gave up 1 base; unmatched junction bases: 10. CDR3 length equals 18 residues. Germline V gene sequence: CDR1 SEHNR, CDR2 FQNEAQ (reference sequence). The CDR3 sequence: CASSLARNSGAFQETQYF. As DNA, the CDR3 is TGTGCCAGCAGCTTAGCGCGGAATAGCGGGGCCTTCCAAGAGACCCAGTACTTC.

The genes are TRBV30 and TRBJ2-7, with 11 bases lining up with TRBD1. J gave up 5 bases and V 4 bases, and 10 bases lay outside the gene matches. CDR3 size: 15 residues. The germline V gene has CDR1 GTSNPN and CDR2 SVGIG (reference sequence). The CDR3: CAWTLPGQGAHEQYF. The CDR3 nucleotides read TGTGCCTGGACCCTACCCGGACAGGGGGCCCACGAGCAGTACTTC.

This chain links TRBV7-9 with TRBJ2-6; D perhaps matches TRBD1 (6 bases). V dropped 5 bases and J dropped 2 bases, with 16 bases sitting between them. Germline values: CDR1 SEHNR, CDR2 FQNEAQ (reference sequence). The CDR3 runs to 17 residues. DNA for the CDR3: TGTGCCAGCAGCCCCCTGACAGGACCAACTGGGGCCAACGTCCTGACTTTC. It codes for CASSPLTGPTGANVLTF.

V and J are TRBV7-6 and TRBJ2-2; 10 nucleotides agree with TRBD2. The length of the CDR3 is 18 residues. The germline V gene has CDR1 SGHVS and CDR2 FNYEAQ. V was pared by 0 bases and J by 3 bases, with 7 bases of the junction left unmatched. CDR3 sequence (DNA): TGTGCCAGCAGCTTAGCGGCTAGCGGGGGTCGAGACACCGGGGAGCTGTTTTTT. Protein product: CASSLAASGGRDTGELFF.